This TCR beta chain was sequenced in a study of blood T cell repertoires in COVID-19. Study at large: T cells, B-cell-depleted T cells, or PBMCs supplied cDNA or gDNA.

Original data processing: The assay estimated nucleated cells by amplifying reference gene primers. The repertoire was sequenced with immunoSEQ multiplex PCR; TCRdb's copy has only in-frame clones and lacks some. The D gene and trimming were derived from the DNA, and the V and J assignments and clone size from that table. This table holds about 470,000 clones, 75% to 90% found once. This clonotype originated in a young woman who had recovered from COVID-19. What was sequenced was PBMCs or T cells enriched from blood (not recorded which).

This chain's CDR3 is CASSPGEQGWAEAFF. The CDR3 DNA reads TGTGCCAGCTCACCGGGCGAGCAGGGTTGGGCTGAAGCTTTCTTT. The V call is TRBV18, the J call TRBJ1-1; D might be TRBD1 (5 bases). V lost 3 bases to trimming and J lost 6 bases, with 17 bases between them. CDR3 size: 15 residues. Per the germline V gene, CDR1 is KGHSH and CDR2 is LQKENI.